There are a few counts of the clone carrying this T cell receptor (beta chain). Its target is not known. The data originate from a study of blood T cells in healthy people across ages. Study-level results: In older individuals, TCR beta diversity per million T cells was lower, falling roughly linearly with age.

A J-beta primer mix and a sample-barcoded 5' primer were used in a second PCR of about 7 to 12 cycles. TCRdb re-analysed the 5' RACE reads in MiXCR, keeping a single row per CDR3 protein. Of 700,000 to 900,000 distinct CDR3 sequences listed, roughly 26% were seen once; the top ten hold approximately 2.9%. The sample also formed part of further work on T cells of mothers and their children. Turning to that study: Donors comprised three healthy Caucasian mothers plus their six children.

Sequenced sample: blood. The TCR sequence derives from a boy between 5 and 17 years old in good health.

Written as DNA, the CDR3 is TGCAGTGCTAGGTACGACCAGGGGGGTCTCGGCGAGCAGTACTTC. Its translation: CSARYDQGGLGEQYF. This chain connects TRBV20-1 to TRBJ2-7, with D possibly matching TRBD1 (7 bases). The germline V gene encodes CDR1 DFQATT and CDR2 SNEGSKA (reference sequence). CDR3 length equals 15 residues. V dropped 3 bases and J dropped 6 bases, with 21 bases sitting between them.